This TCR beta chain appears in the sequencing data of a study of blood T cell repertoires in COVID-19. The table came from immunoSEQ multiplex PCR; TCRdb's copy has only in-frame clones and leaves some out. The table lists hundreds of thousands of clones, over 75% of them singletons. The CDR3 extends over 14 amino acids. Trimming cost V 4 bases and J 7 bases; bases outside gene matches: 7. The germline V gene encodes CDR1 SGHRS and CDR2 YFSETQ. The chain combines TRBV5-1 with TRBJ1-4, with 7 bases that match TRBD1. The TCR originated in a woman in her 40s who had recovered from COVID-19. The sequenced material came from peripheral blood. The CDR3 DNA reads TGCGCCAGCAGCCTAGGACAGGACCCTGAAAAACTGTTTTTT. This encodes CASSLGQDPEKLFF.